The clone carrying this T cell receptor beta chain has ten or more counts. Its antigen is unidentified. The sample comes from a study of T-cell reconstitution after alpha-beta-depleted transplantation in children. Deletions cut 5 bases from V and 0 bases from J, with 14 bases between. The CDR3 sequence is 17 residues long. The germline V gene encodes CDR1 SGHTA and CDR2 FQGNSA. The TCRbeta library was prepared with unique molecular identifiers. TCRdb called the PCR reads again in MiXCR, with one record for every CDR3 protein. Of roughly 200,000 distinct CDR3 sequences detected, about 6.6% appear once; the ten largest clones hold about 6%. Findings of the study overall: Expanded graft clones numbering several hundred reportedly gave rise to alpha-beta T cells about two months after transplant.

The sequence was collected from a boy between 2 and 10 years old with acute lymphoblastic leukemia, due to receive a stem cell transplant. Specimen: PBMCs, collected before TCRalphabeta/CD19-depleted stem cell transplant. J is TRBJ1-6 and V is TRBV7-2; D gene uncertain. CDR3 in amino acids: CASSPGRQVSYNSPLHF. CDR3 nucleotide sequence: TGTGCCAGCAGCCCGGGCCGTCAGGTCTCCTATAATTCACCCCTCCACTTT.